The T cell receptor beta chain under discussion was sequenced for a study of blood T cell repertoires in COVID-19. Study context: The analysed material was cDNA or gDNA that came from T cells, B-cell-depleted T cells, or PBMCs.

CDR3 length: 13 residues. Trimming left V 4 bases short and J 6 bases short, with 9 bases between. Germline CDR1 is SGHAT and CDR2 is FQNNGV. Produced via immunoSEQ multiplex PCR; TCRdb's table is partial and in-frame only. Found here are fewer than 350,000 clones, 85% of them singletons; the top ten hold under 2%. This chain links TRBV11-2 with TRBJ1-4; D is unclear. The sample consisted of PBMCs or T cells enriched from blood (not recorded which). The source of this sequence is a woman in her 30s who had been exposed to COVID-19. This chain's CDR3 is CASSYTSDEKLFF. CDR3 nucleotides: TGTGCCAGCAGCTATACGTCAGATGAAAAACTGTTTTTT.